This TCR beta chain emerged from a study of shared clonotypes between healthy human individuals. For sorted subsets, roughly 200 ng DNA per replicate equaled approximately 32,000 T cell genomes. Here immunoSEQ multiplex PCR was the method, and the copy in TCRdb shows in-frame clones only, minus some. Of roughly 700,000 clones in the sample, roughly 70% were seen once. The CDR3 is 14 amino acids. Germline V lookup: CDR1 LNHDA, CDR2 SQIVND (reference sequence). This clonotype was obtained from a woman aged 30 to 39 in good health. V gene TRBV19 combines with J gene TRBJ2-5; D unresolved. The tail of the sequence fits TRBJ2-7 better, so the J call may be wrong. The sequenced sample consisted of memory CD4+ T cells sorted from blood. Regarding subset: CD45RA-negative fraction. CDR3 DNA sequence: TGTGCCAGTAGTATCCTTGACAACTCCTACGAGCAGTACTTC. Protein sequence: CASSILDNSYEQYF.